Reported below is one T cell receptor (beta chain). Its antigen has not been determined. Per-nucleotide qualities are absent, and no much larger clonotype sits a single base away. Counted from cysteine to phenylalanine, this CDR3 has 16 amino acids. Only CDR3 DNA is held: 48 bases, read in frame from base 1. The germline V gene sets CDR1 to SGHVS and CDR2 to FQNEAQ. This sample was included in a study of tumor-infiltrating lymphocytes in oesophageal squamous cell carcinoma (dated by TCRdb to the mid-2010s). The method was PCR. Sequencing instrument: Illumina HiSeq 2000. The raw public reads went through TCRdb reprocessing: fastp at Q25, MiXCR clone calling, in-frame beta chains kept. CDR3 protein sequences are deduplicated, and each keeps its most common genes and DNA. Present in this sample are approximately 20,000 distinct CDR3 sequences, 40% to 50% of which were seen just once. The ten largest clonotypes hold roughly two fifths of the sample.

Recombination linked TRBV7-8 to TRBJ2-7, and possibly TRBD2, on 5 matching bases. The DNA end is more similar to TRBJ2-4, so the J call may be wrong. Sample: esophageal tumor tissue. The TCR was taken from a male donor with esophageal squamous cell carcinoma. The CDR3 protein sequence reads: CASSKDGILAKNIQYF. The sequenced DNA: TGTGCCAGCAGCAAAGACGGGATACTAGCCAAAAACATTCAGTACTTC.